This TCR beta chain was retrieved from a study of blood T cell repertoires in COVID-19. Whole-study context: Samples of COVID-19 (acute and convalescent) were obtained from the United States, Italy and Spain. Sources were T cells, B-cell-depleted T cells, or PBMCs; the material itself was cDNA or gDNA.

One Seattle source followed patients from active infection through their disease course. Authors' methods: Quantification of nucleated cells was approximated via reference gene primer amplification. Repertoires were generated with immunoSEQ multiplex PCR, while TCRdb's copy carries only in-frame clones and drops some. V, J and clone size reflect that table, while D and trimming were determined from the DNA. Altogether fewer than 65,000 clones are present, roughly nine tenths being singletons, with the ten largest covering about 20%. Sample: peripheral blood. This clonotype was sampled from a woman aged 55 to 70 with COVID-19, enrolled during active disease.

The CDR3 nucleotides read TGTGCCAGCAGCCGACAGGGGTCGGGTGAAAAACTGTTTTTT. Translated: CASSRQGSGEKLFF. The chain combines TRBV9 with TRBJ1-4; 8 positions match TRBD1. From germline, CDR1 is SGDLS and CDR2 YYNGEE. Germline trimming cut 4 bases from V and 7 bases from J; bases unmatched to any gene: 6. There are 14 residues in the CDR3.